What follows are 8 T cell receptor beta chains derived from one specimen sequenced in a study of shared clonotypes between healthy human individuals. Assay used: immunoSEQ multiplex PCR; TCRdb lists only in-frame clones, some missing. The sample contains about 510,000 clones, 75% to 80% of which appear only once. The sequenced material came from PBMCs. Receptor source: a woman between 40 and 55 years old in good health. Some clones in this sample may be carry-over from other donors' samples.

V and J are TRBV28 and TRBJ1-1; unclear D gene. V shed 6 bases and J shed 1 base, with 9 bases lying between them. CDR3 length equals 13 residues. In germline, CDR1 is MDHEN, CDR2 SYDVKM. This CDR3 reads CASSIPRNTEAFF. The CDR3 nucleotides are TGTGCCAGCAGCATCCCCCGGAACACTGAAGCTTTCTTT.

The gene calls are TRBV23-1 and TRBJ2-7, with D hard to call. TRBV23-1 is an ORF, and what it does is uncertain. Trimming shortened V by 0 bases and J by 4 bases, and 13 bases separated the two germline ends. The CDR3 is made up of 15 amino acids. The CDR3 reads CASSQSSRVPYEQYF. The CDR3 nucleotides read TGCGCCAGCAGTCAATCTTCCCGGGTTCCGTACGAGCAGTACTTC.

This chain connects TRBV28 to TRBJ1-4, with 7 bases that match TRBD1. CDR3 length: 14 residues. From germline, CDR1 is MDHEN and CDR2 SYDVKM. V lost 5 bases and J lost 8; bases outside the gene matches: 8. The CDR3 loop is CASSPGQGGEKLFF. Written as DNA, the CDR3 is TGTGCCAGCAGTCCCGGACAAGGGGGCGAAAAACTGTTTTTT.

The chain employs TRBV30 and TRBJ2-4, with 7 positions matching TRBD2. CDR3 size: 12 residues. Per the germline V gene, CDR1 is GTSNPN and CDR2 is SVGIG (reference sequence). With V trimmed by 4 bases and J by 8 bases, 5 bases remained unmatched. In nucleotides, the CDR3 is TGTGCCTGGACGCAGGGAGGGGACATTCAGTACTTC. Translating gives CAWTQGGDIQYF.

V and J are TRBV19 and TRBJ1-5; no clear D gene. The CDR3 consists of 15 residues. Looked up from germline, CDR1 is LNHDA and CDR2 is SQIVND (reference sequence). Deletions cut 4 bases from V and 10 bases from J, with 20 bases between. CDR3 in DNA: TGTGCCAGTAGTAACCCCCCCGCCTACGGCGCACCCCAGCATTTT. Protein: CASSNPPAYGAPQHF. The full variable domain, completed using reference TRBV19 and TRBJ1-5, is DGGITQSPKYLFRKEGQNVTLSCEQNLNHDAMYWYRQDPGQGLRLIYYSQIVNDFQKGDIAEGYSVSREKKESFPLTVTSAQKNPTAFYLCASSNPPAYGAPQHFGDGTRLSIL.

This clone was counted between two and nine times. V is TRBV7-8 and J is TRBJ2-1, with TRBD2 matching 7 bases. The CDR3 has 14 amino acids. Trimming cost V 5 bases and J 9 bases; bases outside gene matches: 10. CDR1 is SGHVS, CDR2 FQNEAQ, per germline. The CDR3 bases are TGTGCCAGCAGCCCCGGACTAGTTTTTGGTGAGCAGTTCTTC. Protein sequence: CASSPGLVFGEQFF.

The chain couples TRBV5-3 to TRBJ2-7; possibly TRBD2 for D (7 bases). TRBV5-3 is identified as an open reading frame with a role that is uncertain. This CDR3 contains 20 residues. Deletions cut 4 bases from V and 0 bases from J, with 29 bases between. The CDR3 sequence: CARSPEGGAKSFRSSYEQYF. CDR3 nucleotide sequence: TGTGCCAGAAGCCCCGAGGGGGGGGCGAAGAGCTTTAGGAGCTCCTACGAGCAGTACTTC.

This chain uses TRBV18 with TRBJ1-1; D unclear. The V and J ends lost 3 bases and 1 base respectively, with 12 bases between them. The CDR3 length is 15 residues. Looked up from germline, CDR1 is KGHSH and CDR2 is LQKENI. The CDR3: CASSPAEVPNTEAFF. The CDR3 DNA sequence: TGTGCCAGCTCACCCGCTGAGGTCCCGAACACTGAAGCTTTCTTT.